The clone carrying this TCR beta chain was seen a single time. The CDR3 runs 16 residues. Germline loops: CDR1 MNHNS, CDR2 SASEGT. The V gene end was trimmed by 4 bases and the J gene end by 1 base; junction bases not matched to a gene: 7. This entry belongs to a study of memory B cells and T cells in multiple sclerosis. Sequencing was performed with immunoSEQ multiplex PCR; in TCRdb, only in-frame clones are kept and a portion is missing. The sample has roughly 14,000 clones, about 70% seen once. Sequences were obtained from memory (CD45RO+) CD4+ T cells from blood. This sequence joins TRBV6-1 and TRBJ2-3; 8 nucleotides match TRBD2. This TCR was sampled from a human donor with multiple sclerosis. The CDR3 spells CASSARGLAGTDTQYF. DNA of the CDR3: TGTGCCAGCAGTGCCCGTGGACTAGCCGGCACAGATACGCAGTATTTT.